The clone carrying this T cell receptor (beta chain) was counted only a few times. This sample stems from a study of identical twins. TCRdb re-derived calls from the 5' RACE reads in MiXCR, one entry per CDR3 protein. The sample consists of a few hundred thousand distinct CDR3 sequences, 20% to 25% of them appearing once. The germline V gene encodes CDR1 SGDLS and CDR2 YYNGEE. CDR3 length: 15 amino acids. The ends were cut back, 0 bases at V and 1 base at J, with 7 bases in the middle. This sample also belongs to another study, concerning T cells expressing NK-cell markers. That investigation notes: Of CD8+ T cells, about 1.0-7.5% belonged to dominant NKG2C+ clonotypes in roughly six donors. Several donors' CD3+CD56-NKG2C+ cells were dominated by the same clonotypes.

The chain combines TRBV9 with TRBJ2-2; D not resolved. Material for sequencing was CD4+ T cells sorted from blood. The TCR was taken from a young woman in good health. In nucleotides, the CDR3 is TGTGCCAGCAGCGTAGTTGGCTGGAACACCGGGGAGCTGTTTTTT. It yields the protein CASSVVGWNTGELFF.